There are a few counts of the clone carrying this T cell receptor beta chain. Its specificity is not known. Sequenced material consisted of expressed TCRB transcripts (all of the isolated RNA was reverse transcribed). Measured with immunoSEQ multiplex PCR; TCRdb has only the in-frame clones, and not every one. Of 240,000 or so clones listed, 25% to 30% were seen once; the top ten hold about 3.9%. Germline V gives CDR1 DFQATT, CDR2 SNEGSKA (reference sequence). The V end lost 6 bases, the J end lost 10 bases, and 15 bases lay between the germline ends. CDR3 length: 11 amino acids. These data are taken from a study of beta chain features in type 1 diabetes. Points from the study as a whole: Patients with type 1 diabetes showed fewer VDJ junction insertions and more deletions.

CD45RO/CCR7/CD25/CD127/CD95/CD27 staining was used to isolate CD4+ naive, central memory, regulatory and stem cell-like memory cells by sorting. Sequencing used central memory CD4+ T cells from blood. This chain connects TRBV20-1 to TRBJ1-1; weak D call: TRBD1 (5 bases). This TCR derives from a man aged 25 to 45 in good health. CDR3 nucleotides: TGCAGTGCCGATCCAGGGATGGTAGCTTTCTTT. As protein: CSADPGMVAFF.